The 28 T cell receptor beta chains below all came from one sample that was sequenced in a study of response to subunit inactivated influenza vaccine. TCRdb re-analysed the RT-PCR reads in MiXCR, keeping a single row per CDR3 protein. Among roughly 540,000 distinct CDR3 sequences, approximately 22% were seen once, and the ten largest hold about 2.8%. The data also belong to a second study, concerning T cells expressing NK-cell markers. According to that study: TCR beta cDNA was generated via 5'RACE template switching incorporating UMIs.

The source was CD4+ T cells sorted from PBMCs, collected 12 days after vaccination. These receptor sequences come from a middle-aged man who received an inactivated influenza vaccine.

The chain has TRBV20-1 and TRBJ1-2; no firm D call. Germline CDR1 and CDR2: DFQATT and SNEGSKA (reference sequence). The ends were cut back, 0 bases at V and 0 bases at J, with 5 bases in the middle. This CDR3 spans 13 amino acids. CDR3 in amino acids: CSARDATNYGYTF. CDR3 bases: TGCAGTGCTAGAGATGCGACTAACTATGGCTACACCTTC.

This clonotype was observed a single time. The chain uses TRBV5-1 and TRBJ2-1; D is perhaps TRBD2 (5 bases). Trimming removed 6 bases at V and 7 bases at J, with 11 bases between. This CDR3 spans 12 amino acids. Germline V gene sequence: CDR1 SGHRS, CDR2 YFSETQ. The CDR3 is CASNGEGNEQFF. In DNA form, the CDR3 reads TGCGCCAGCAACGGAGAGGGAAATGAGCAGTTCTTC. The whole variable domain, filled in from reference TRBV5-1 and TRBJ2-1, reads KAGVTQTPRYLIKTRGQQVTLSCSPISGHRSVSWYQQTPGQGLQFLFEYFSETQRNKGNFPGRFSGRQFSNSRSEMNVSTLELGDSALYLCASNGEGNEQFFGPGTRLTVL.

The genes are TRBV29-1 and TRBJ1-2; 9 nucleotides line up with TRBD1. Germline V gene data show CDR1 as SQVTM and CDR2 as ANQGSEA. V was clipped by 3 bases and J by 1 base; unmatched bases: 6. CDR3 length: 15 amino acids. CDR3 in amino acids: CSVEADRGINYGYTF. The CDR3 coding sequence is TGCAGCGTTGAGGCGGACAGGGGTATTAACTATGGCTACACCTTC.

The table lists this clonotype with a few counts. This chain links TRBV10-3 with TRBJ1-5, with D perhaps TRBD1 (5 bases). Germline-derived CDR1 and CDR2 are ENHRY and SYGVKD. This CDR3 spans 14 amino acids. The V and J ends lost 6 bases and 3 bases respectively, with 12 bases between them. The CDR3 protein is CAISSGLSNQPQHF. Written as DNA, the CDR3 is TGTGCCATCAGCTCAGGGCTTTCCAATCAGCCCCAGCATTTT.

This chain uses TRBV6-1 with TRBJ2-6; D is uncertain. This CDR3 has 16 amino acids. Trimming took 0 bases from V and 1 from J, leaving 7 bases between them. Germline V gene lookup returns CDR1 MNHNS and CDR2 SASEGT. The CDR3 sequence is CASSEALISGANVLTF. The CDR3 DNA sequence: TGTGCCAGCAGTGAAGCGTTGATATCTGGGGCCAACGTCCTGACTTTC.

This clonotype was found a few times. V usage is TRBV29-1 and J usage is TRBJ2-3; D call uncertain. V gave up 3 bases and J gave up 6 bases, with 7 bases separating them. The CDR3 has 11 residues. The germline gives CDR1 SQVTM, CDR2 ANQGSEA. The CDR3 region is CSVEGSDTQYF. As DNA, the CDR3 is TGCAGCGTTGAGGGATCCGATACGCAGTATTTT.

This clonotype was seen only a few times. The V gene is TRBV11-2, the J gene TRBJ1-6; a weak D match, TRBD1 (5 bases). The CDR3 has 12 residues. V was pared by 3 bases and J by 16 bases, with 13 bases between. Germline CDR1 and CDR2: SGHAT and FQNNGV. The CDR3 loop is CASSLGRGPLHF. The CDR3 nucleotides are TGTGCCAGCAGCTTGGGGAGGGGCCCACTCCACTTT.

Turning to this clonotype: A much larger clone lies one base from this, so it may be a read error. CDR3 in amino acids: CASGRGSGANVLTF. CDR3 sequence (DNA): TGTGCCAGCGGCAGGGGCTCTGGGGCCAACGTCCTGACTTTC. The chain employs TRBV28 and TRBJ2-6; the D gene is possibly TRBD1 (6 bases). From germline, CDR1 is MDHEN and CDR2 SYDVKM. Trimming removed 8 bases at V and 0 bases at J, with 8 bases between. The CDR3 totals 14 residues.

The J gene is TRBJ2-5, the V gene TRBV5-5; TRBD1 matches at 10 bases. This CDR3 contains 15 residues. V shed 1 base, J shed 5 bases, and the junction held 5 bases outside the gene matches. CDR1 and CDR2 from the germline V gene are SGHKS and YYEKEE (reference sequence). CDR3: CASSLPGTGVETQYF. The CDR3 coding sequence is TGTGCCAGCAGCTTGCCCGGGACAGGGGTTGAGACCCAGTACTTC.

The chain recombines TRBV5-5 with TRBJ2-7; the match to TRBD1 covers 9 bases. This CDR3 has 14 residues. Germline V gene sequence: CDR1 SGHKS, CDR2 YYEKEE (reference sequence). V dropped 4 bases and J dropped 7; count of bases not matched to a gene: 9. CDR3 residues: CASSPIGTGYEQYF. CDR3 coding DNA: TGTGCCAGCAGCCCGATAGGGACAGGGTATGAGCAGTACTTC.

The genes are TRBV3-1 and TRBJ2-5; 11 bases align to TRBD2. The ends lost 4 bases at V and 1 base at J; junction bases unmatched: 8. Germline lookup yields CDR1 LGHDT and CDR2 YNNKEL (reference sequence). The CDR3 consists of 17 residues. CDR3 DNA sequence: TGTGCCAGCAGCCCCTCCCTAGCGGGGGGCACCCAAGAGACCCAGTACTTC. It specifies CASSPSLAGGTQETQYF.

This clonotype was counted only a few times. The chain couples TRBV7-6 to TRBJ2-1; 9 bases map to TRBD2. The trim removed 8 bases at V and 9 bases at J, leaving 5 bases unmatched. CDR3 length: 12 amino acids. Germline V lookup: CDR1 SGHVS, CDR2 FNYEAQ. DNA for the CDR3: TGTGCCAGCTCCGGGCGGGAGGGTGAGCAGTTCTTC. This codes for CASSGREGEQFF.

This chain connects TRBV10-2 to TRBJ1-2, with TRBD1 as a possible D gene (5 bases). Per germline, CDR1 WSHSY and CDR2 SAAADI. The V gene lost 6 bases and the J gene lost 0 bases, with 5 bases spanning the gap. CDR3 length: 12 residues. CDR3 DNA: TGCGCCAGCAGGGACACTAACTATGGCTACACCTTC. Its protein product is CASRDTNYGYTF.

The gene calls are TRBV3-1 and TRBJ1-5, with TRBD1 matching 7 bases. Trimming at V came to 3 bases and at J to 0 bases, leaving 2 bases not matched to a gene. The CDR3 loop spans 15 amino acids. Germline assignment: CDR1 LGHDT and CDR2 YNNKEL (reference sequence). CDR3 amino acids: CASSHGTDSNQPQHF. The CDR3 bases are TGTGCCAGCAGCCACGGGACAGATAGCAATCAGCCCCAGCATTTT.

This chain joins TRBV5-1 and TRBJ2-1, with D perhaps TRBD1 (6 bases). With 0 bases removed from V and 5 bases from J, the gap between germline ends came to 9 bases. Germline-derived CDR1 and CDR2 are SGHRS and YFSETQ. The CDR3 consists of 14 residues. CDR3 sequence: CASSLEQGNNEQFF. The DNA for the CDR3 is TGCGCCAGCAGCTTGGAACAGGGAAACAATGAGCAGTTCTTC.

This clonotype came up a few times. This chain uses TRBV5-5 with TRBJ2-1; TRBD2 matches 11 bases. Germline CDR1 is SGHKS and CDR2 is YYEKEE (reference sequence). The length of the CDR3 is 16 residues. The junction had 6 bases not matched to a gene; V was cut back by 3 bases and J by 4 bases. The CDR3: CASSSVAGGVYNEQFF. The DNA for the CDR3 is TGTGCCAGCAGCTCGGTAGCGGGGGGGGTATACAATGAGCAGTTCTTC.

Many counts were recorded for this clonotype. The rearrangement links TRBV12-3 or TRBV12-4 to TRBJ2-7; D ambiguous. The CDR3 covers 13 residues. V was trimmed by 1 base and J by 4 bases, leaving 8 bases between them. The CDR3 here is CASSLGLRYEQYF. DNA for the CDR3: TGTGCCAGCAGTTTAGGGCTTAGGTACGAGCAGTACTTC.

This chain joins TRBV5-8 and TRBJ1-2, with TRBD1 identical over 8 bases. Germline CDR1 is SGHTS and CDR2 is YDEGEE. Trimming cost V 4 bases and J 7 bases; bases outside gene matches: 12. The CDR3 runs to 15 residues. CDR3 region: CASSPSYRGFRGYTF. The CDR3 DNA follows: TGTGCCAGCAGCCCGAGTTACAGGGGGTTCCGTGGCTACACCTTC.

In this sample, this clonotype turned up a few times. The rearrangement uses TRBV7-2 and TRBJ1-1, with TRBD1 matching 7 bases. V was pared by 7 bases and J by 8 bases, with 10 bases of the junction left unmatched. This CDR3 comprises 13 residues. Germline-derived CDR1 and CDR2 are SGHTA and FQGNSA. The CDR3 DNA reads TGTGCCAGCACTCTGCAAGGGGGCAGGGAAGCTTTCTTT. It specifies CASTLQGGREAFF.

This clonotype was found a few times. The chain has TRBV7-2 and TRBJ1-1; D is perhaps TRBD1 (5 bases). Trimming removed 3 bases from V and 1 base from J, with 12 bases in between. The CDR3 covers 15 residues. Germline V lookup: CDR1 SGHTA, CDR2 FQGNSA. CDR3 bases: TGTGCCAGCAGCTTGTTGGGACTCCGGAACACTGAAGCTTTCTTT. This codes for CASSLLGLRNTEAFF.

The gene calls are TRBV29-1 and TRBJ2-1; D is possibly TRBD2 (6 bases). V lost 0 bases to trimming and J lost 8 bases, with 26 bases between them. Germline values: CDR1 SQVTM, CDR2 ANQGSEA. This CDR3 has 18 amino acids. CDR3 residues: CSVEEVQSGRRARYEQFF. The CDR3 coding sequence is TGCAGCGTTGAAGAAGTACAATCAGGCAGGAGGGCTCGGTATGAGCAGTTCTTC.

CDR3 coding DNA: TGTGCCAGCAGCTTACGGGACATCCGAGGGGTGGGCACCGGGGAGCTGTTTTTT. It specifies CASSLRDIRGVGTGELFF. The rearrangement uses TRBV11-1 and TRBJ2-2; TRBD1 might be the D (6 bases). Per the germline V gene, CDR1 is SGHAT and CDR2 is FQDESV (reference sequence). This CDR3 comprises 18 residues. Deletions cut 2 bases from V and 4 bases from J, with 20 bases between.

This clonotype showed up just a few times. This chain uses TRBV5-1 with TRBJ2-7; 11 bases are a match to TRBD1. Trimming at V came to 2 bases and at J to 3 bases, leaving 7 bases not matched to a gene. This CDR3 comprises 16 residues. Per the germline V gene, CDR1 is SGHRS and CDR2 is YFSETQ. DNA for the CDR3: TGCGCCAGCAGCTTCGGGGGACAGGGGGGTTTCTACGAGCAGTACTTC. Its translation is CASSFGGQGGFYEQYF.

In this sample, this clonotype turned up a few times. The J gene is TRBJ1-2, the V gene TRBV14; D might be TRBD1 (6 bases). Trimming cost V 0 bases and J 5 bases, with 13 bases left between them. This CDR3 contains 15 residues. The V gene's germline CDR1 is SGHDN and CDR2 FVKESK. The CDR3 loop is CASSQDAPGEYGYTF. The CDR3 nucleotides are TGTGCCAGCAGCCAAGATGCACCAGGGGAGTATGGCTACACCTTC. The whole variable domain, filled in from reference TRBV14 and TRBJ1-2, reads EAGVTQFPSHSVIEKGQTVTLRCDPISGHDNLYWYRRVMGKEIKFLLHFVKESKQDESGMPNNRFLAERTGGTYSTLKVQPAELEDSGVYFCASSQDAPGEYGYTFGSGTRLTVV.

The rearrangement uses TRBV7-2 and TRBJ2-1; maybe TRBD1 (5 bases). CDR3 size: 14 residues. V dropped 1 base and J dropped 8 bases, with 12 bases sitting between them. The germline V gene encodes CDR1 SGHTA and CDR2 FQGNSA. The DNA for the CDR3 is TGTGCCAGCAGCTTAGTTCTAGTGGGGCATGAGCAGTTCTTC. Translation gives CASSLVLVGHEQFF.

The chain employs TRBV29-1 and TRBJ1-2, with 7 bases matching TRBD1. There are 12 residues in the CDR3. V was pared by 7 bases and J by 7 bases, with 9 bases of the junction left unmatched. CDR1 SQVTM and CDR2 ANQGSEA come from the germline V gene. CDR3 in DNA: TGCAGCGCTACAACAGGGGATACTGGCTACACCTTC. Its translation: CSATTGDTGYTF. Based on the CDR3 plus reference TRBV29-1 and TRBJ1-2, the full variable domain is SAVISQKPSRDICQRGTSLTIQCQVDSQVTMMFWYRQQPGQSLTLIATANQGSEATYESGFVIDKFPISRPNLTFSTLTVSNMSPEDSSIYLCSATTGDTGYTFGSGTRLTVV.

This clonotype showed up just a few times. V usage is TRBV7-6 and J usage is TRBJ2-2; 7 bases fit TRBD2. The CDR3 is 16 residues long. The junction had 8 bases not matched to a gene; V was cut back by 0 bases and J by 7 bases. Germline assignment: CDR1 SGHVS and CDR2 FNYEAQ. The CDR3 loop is CASSLAPSGNGGELFF. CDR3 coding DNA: TGTGCCAGCAGCTTAGCGCCCAGCGGGAACGGCGGGGAGCTGTTTTTT.

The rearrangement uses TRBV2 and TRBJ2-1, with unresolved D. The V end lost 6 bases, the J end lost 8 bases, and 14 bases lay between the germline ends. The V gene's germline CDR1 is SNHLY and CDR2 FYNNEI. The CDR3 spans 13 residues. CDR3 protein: CASSRFGVDEQFF. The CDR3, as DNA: TGTGCCAGCAGCCGTTTTGGGGTGGATGAGCAGTTCTTC. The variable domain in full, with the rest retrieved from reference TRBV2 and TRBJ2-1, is EPEVTQTPSHQVTQMGQEVILRCVPISNHLYFYWYRQILGQKVEFLVSFYNNEISEKSEIFDDQFSVERPDGSNFTLKIRSTKLEDSAMYFCASSRFGVDEQFFGPGTRLTVL.